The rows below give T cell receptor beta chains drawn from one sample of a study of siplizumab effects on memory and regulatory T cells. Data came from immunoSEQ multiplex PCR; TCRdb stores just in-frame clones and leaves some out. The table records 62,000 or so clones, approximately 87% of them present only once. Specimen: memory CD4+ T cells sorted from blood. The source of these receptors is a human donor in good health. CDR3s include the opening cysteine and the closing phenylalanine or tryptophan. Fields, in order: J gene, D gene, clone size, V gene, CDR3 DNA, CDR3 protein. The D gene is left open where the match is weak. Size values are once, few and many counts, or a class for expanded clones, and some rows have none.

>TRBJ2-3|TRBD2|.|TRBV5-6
TGTGCCAGCAGCGGGGGACTAGCGTCCCCCTCTAGCACAGATACGCAGTATTTT
CASSGGLASPSSTDTQYF
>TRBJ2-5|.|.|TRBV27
TGTGCCAGCAGTTTCGCCCACTCAGAGACCCAGTACTTC
CASSFAHSETQYF
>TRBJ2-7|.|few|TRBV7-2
TGTGCCAGCAGCTTAGGCCTAGGATCCTACGAGCAGTACTTC
CASSLGLGSYEQYF
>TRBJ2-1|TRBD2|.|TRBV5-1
TGCGCCAGCAGCTTGGATCCAGCGGGGTTTTACAATGAGCAGTTCTTC
CASSLDPAGFYNEQFF
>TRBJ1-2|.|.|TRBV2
TGTGCCAGCAGTAGGGGGGCAACTGACGGCTACACCTTC
CASSRGATDGYTF
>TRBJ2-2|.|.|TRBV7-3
TGTGCCAGCAGCTCGGGACCTAACACCGGGGAGCTGTTTTTT
CASSSGPNTGELFF
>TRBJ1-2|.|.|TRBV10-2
TGCGCCAGCAGTGAGTCCTACAGCTATGGCGGGACCTTC
CASSESYSYGGTF
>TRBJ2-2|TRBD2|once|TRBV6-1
TGTGCCAGCACTAGCGGGGTGTACACCGGGGAGCTGTTTTTT
CASTSGVYTGELFF
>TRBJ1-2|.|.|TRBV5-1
TGCGCCAGCAGCTTGTCCAACCGTCCTCGGAATGATGGCTACACCTTC
CASSLSNRPRNDGYTF
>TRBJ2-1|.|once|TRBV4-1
TGCGCCAGCAGCGATAGTAGGGCCGTTGAGCAGTTCTTC
CASSDSRAVEQFF
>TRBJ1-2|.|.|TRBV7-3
TGTGCCAGCAGCCCCGGGGAGGCCTATGGCTACACCTTC
CASSPGEAYGYTF
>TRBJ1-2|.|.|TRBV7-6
TGTGCCAGCAGCTTATTGTCAGGTTTTAACTATGGCTACACCTTC
CASSLLSGFNYGYTF
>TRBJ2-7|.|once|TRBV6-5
TGTGCCAGCAGTTACTCGGCTAGCTCCTACGAGCAGTACTTC
CASSYSASSYEQYF
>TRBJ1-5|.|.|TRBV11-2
TGTGCCAGCAGCTTAGTCGGGGGGCGAAGCAATCAGCCCCAGCATTTT
CASSLVGGRSNQPQHF
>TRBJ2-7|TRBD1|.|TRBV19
TGTGCCAGTAGTATCGGGACAGCCTACGAGCAGTACTTC
CASSIGTAYEQYF
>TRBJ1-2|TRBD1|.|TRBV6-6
TGTGCCAGCAGGCAGGGGGCGACTAACTATGGCTACACCTTC
CASRQGATNYGYTF
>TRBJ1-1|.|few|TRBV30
TGTGCCTGGAGTGTATTCAGGGACGAAGCTTTCTTT
CAWSVFRDEAFF
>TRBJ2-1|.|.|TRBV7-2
TGTGCCAGCAGCTTCTACAATGAGCAGTTCTTC
CASSFYNEQFF
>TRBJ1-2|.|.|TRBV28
TGTGCCAGCAGTTTATCCCACATAGTAGGGCGCGGCTACACCTTC
CASSLSHIVGRGYTF
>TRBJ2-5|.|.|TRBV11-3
TGTGCCAGCAGCACTTCCGGACCTGTAATGGGGGAGACCCAGTACTTC
CASSTSGPVMGETQYF
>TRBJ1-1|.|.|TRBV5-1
TGCGCCAGCAGCTTTGACAGGCCGAACACTGAAGCTTTCTTT
CASSFDRPNTEAFF
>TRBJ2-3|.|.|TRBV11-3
TGTGCCAGCAGCTCGGACGGGGATACGCAGTATTTT
CASSSDGDTQYF
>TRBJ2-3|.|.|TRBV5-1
TGCGCCAGCAGGCCTGGAATGCGGGGAAGCACAGATACGCAGTATTTT
CASRPGMRGSTDTQYF
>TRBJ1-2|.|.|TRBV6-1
TGTGCCAGCAGTGAGGCCCCGGGGATGGGCTATGGCTACACCTTC
CASSEAPGMGYGYTF
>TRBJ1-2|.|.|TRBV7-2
TGTGCCAGCAGCCGCATGGAGATTTATGGGGGCTACACCTTC
CASSRMEIYGGYTF
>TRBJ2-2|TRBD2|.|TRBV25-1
TGTGCCAGCATCCAAGGCGGGGGGCGTGGGGAGCTGTTTTTT
CASIQGGGRGELFF
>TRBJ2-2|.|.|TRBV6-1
TGTGCCATCCTCTCGGATAACACCGGGGAGCTGTTTTTT
CAILSDNTGELFF
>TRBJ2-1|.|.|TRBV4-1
TGCGCCAGCAGCCAAGTAGACATAATCTCCTACAATGAGCAGTTCTTC
CASSQVDIISYNEQFF
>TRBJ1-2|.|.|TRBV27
TGTGCCAGCAGCAGCCAGGGCCTGGGTAACTATGGCTACACCTTC
CASSSQGLGNYGYTF
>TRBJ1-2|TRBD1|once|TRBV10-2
TGCGCCAGCAGAGAGACCGGACAGGCCGCGGGGGGCTACACCTTC
CASRETGQAAGGYTF
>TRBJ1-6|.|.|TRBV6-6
TGTGCCAGCACTTGGGGAGAGGGATCACCCCTCCACTTT
CASTWGEGSPLHF
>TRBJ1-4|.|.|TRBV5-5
TGTGCCAGCAGAAGGCGATTGGAGATTAATGAAAAACTGTTTTTT
CASRRRLEINEKLFF
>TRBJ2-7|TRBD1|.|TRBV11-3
TGTGCCAGCAGCCCCGGGACAGGGTTAGAGCAGTACTTC
CASSPGTGLEQYF
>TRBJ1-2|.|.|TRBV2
TGTGCCAGCAGCGTGACAGCCCCTTCGTATGGCTACACCTTC
CASSVTAPSYGYTF
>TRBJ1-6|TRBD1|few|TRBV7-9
TGTGCCAGCAGCTTAATCGCAGGGGGTAATTCACCCCTCCACTTT
CASSLIAGGNSPLHF
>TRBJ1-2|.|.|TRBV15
TGTGCCACCAGCAGAGGAAGGGGTGACTATGGCTACACCTTC
CATSRGRGDYGYTF
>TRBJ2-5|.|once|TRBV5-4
TGTGCCAGCAGCTGGGAGGAGACCCAGTACTTC
CASSWEETQYF
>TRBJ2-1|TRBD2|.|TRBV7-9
TGTGCCAGCAGCCCCGTCGAGTGGGAGGGGATTCGTAATGAGCAGTTCTTC
CASSPVEWEGIRNEQFF
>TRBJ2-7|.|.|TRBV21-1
TGTGCCAGCAGCAAAGAGGGCAGCCCCTACGAGCAGTACTTC
CASSKEGSPYEQYF
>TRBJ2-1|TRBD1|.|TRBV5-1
TGCGCCAGCAGCTTGGAACAGGGGGATTACAATGAGCAGTTCTTC
CASSLEQGDYNEQFF
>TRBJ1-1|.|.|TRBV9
TGTGCCAGCAGCGAGGGGGGAGAAACTGAAGCTTTCTTT
CASSEGGETEAFF
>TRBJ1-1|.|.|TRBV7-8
TGTGCCAGCAGCTTTCAGGAGAACACTGAAGCTTTCTTT
CASSFQENTEAFF
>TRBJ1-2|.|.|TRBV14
TGTGCCAGCAGCCCTGACAACTATGGCTACACCTTC
CASSPDNYGYTF
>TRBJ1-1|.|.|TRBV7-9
TGTGCCAGCAGCTACGGTTGGTCTGAAGAAACTGAAGCTTTCTTT
CASSYGWSEETEAFF
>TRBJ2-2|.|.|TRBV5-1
TGCGCCAGCAGCTGGGGCGGGACCGTCGGGGAGCTGTTTTTT
CASSWGGTVGELFF